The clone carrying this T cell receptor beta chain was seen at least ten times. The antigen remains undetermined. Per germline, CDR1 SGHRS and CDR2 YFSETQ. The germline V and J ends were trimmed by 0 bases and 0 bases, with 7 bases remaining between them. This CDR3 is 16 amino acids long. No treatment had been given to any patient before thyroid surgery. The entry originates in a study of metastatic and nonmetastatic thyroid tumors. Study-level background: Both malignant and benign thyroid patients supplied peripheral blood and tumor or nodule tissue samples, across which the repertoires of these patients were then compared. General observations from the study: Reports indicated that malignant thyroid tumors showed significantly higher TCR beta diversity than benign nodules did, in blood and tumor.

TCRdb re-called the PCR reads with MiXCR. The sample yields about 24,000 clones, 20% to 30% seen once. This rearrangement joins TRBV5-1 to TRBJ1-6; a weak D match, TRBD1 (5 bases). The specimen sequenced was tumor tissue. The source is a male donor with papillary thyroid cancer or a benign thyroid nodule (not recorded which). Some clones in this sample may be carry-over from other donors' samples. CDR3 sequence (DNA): TGCGCCAGCAGCTTGGGGGGCACCTCCTATAATTCACCCCTCCACTTT. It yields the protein CASSLGGTSYNSPLHF.